This T cell receptor beta chain was recovered during a study of T cell responses to AZD1222 COVID-19 vaccine. Study information: Both about-4-week and about-12-week second-dose recipients were combined.

On this clone: Its antigen is undetermined.

The protocol was immunoSEQ multiplex PCR, while the TCRdb copy is restricted to in-frame clones and leaves out a portion. The table has 110,000 to 150,000 clones, about 92% seen once. With 0 bases removed from V and 5 bases from J, the gap between germline ends came to 4 bases. Germline V gives CDR1 ENHRY, CDR2 SYGVKD. This CDR3 comprises 12 residues. Regarding the study as a whole: Repertoires were obtained solely post-peak T cell response. In the spike-specific TCR repertoire, nearly half reportedly target unmutated variant regions. Donors, mostly white British, included more females; clonal diversity was possibly underestimated.

The TCR comes from an adult in good health. The specimen was peripheral blood, collected on day 0 of AZD1222 vaccination. The chain joins TRBV10-3 to TRBJ1-1; D unclear. CDR3 nucleotides: TGTGCCATCAGTGAGTCCGAAACTGAAGCTTTCTTT. This gives the protein CAISESETEAFF.